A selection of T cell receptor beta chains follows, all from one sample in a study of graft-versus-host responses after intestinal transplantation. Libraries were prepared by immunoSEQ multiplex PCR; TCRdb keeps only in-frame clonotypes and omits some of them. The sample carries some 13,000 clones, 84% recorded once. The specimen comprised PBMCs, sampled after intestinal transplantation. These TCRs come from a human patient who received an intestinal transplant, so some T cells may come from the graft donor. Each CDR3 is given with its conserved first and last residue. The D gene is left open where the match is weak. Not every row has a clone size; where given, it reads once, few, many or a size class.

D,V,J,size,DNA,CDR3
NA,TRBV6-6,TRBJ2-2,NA,TGTGCCAGCAGTTTAGGGGGAACCGGGGAGCTGTTTTTT,CASSLGGTGELFF
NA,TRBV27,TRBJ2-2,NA,TGTGCCAGCAGTTTACTAGGTCCCGGGGAGCTGTTTTTT,CASSLLGPGELFF
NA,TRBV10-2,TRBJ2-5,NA,TGCGCCAGCAGTGAAAGAGGAGGAGAGACCCAGTACTTC,CASSERGGETQYF
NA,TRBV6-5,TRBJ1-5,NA,TGTGCCACACGGGGGGGTGGCAATCAGCCCCAGCATTTT,CATRGGGNQPQHF
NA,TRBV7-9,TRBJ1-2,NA,TGTGCCAGCAGCTTGAGCTTTACTAACTATGGCTACACCTTC,CASSLSFTNYGYTF
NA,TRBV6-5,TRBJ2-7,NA,TGTGCCAGCAGCCCGGGCACCTACGAGCAGTACTTC,CASSPGTYEQYF
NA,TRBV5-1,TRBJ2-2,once,TGCGCCAGCAGCACTACCTTATCGGGACACAACACCGGGGAGCTGTTTTTT,CASSTTLSGHNTGELFF
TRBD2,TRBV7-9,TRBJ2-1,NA,TGTGCCAGCAGCTTCGACGGCCTAGCGGGACTCAATGAGCAGTTCTTC,CASSFDGLAGLNEQFF
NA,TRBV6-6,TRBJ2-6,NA,TGTGCCAGCAGTTACTCAGGGTCTGGGGCCAACGTCCTGACTTTC,CASSYSGSGANVLTF
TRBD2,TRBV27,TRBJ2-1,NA,TGTGCCAGCAGCCTTACGGGGCTAGCGGGAAATATTAACTACAATGAGCAGTTCTTC,CASSLTGLAGNINYNEQFF
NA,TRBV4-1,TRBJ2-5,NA,TGCGCCAGCAGCTCCTCAGAGACCCAGTACTTC,CASSSSETQYF
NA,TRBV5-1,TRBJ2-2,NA,TGCGCCAGCAGCTTCTGGGGGACCGGGGAGCTGTTTTTT,CASSFWGTGELFF
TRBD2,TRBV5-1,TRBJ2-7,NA,TGCGCCAGCAGCTTATCGGGCGGGACTACCTACGAGCAGTACTTC,CASSLSGGTTYEQYF
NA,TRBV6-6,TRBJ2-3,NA,TGTGCCAGCTCGATGGGCCAGGGGTGGACAGATACGCAGTATTTT,CASSMGQGWTDTQYF
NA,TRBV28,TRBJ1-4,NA,TGTGCCAGCAGTCCGGACAGCGGGCATGAAAAACTGTTTTTT,CASSPDSGHEKLFF
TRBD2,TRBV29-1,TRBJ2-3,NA,TGCAGCGCCAGAGGGACTAGCGGGAGCGGTACGCAGTATTTT,CSARGTSGSGTQYF
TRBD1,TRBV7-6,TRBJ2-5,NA,TGTGCCAGCAGTTCCACCGGGACAGGGGGGGAGACCCAGTACTTC,CASSSTGTGGETQYF
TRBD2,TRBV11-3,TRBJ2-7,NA,TGTGCCAGCAGCTTAGAACTAGCGGTGTGGGAGCAGTACTTC,CASSLELAVWEQYF
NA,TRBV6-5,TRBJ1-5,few,TGTGCCAGCAGTTGGGGGGCTGATCAGCCCCAGCATTTT,CASSWGADQPQHF
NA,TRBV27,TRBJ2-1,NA,TGTGCCAGCAGTCGTGGTCATGAGCAGTTCTTC,CASSRGHEQFF
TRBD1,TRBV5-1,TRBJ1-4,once,TGCGCCAGCAGCTCTGTCGGACAGGGGGCCGGCGGAGCTAATGAAAAACTGTTTTTT,CASSSVGQGAGGANEKLFF
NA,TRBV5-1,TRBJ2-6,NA,TGCGCCAGCAGCTTGGGAGGAACTGGGGCCAACGTCCTGACTTTC,CASSLGGTGANVLTF
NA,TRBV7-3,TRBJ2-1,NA,TGTGCCAGCAGCTTAGAGGGGATCTACAATGAGCAGTTCTTC,CASSLEGIYNEQFF
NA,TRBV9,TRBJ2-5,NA,TGTGCCAGCAGCGCCTGGGGGCGGGGCCAAGAGACCCAGTACTTC,CASSAWGRGQETQYF
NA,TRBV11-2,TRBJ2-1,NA,TGTGCCAGCAGCTTAGATTATGGGGCAGGGAACAATGAGCAGTTCTTC,CASSLDYGAGNNEQFF
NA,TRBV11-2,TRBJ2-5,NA,TGTGCCAGCAGCAGCTGGGACTCCGAGGTAGAGACCCAGTACTTC,CASSSWDSEVETQYF
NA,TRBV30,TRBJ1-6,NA,TGTGCCTGGAGTGACCTGTATAATTCACCCCTCCACTTT,CAWSDLYNSPLHF
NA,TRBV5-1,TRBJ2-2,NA,TGCGCCAGCAGCTTGAGGACCACCGGGGAGCTGTTTTTT,CASSLRTTGELFF
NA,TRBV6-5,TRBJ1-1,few,TGTGCCAGCAGTTACGGAGGATGGAAAACTGAAGCTTTCTTT,CASSYGGWKTEAFF
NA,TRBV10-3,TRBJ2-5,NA,TGTGCCATCAGTGAACAGCAAAAGACCCAGTACTTC,CAISEQQKTQYF
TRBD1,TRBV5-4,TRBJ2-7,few,TGTGCCAGCAGCTTAGTCGGCCGGGACAGAGACTACGAGCAGTACTTC,CASSLVGRDRDYEQYF
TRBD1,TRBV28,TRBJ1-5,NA,TGTGCCAGCAGTTTAGCTCCGGGACAGGGAGGTCAGCCCCAGCATTTT,CASSLAPGQGGQPQHF
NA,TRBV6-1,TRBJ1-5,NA,TGTGCCAGCAGTGAACGGCGAGGCCTCCCCCAGCATTTT,CASSERRGLPQHF
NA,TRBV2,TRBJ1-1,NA,TGTGCCAGCATTCTAGTCCGGGACACTGAAGCTTTCTTT,CASILVRDTEAFF
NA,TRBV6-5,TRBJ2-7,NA,TGTGCCAGCAGTGAAGGGGGGAGCTACGAGCAGTACTTC,CASSEGGSYEQYF
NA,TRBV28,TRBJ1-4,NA,TGTGCCAGCAGTTTACCAGGAGAAATGAAAAGACTGTTTTTT,CASSLPGEMKRLFF
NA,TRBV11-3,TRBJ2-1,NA,TGTGCCAGCAGCTTAGATTTCGGGGCTCCAAACAATGAGCAGTTCTTC,CASSLDFGAPNNEQFF
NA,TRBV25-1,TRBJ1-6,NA,TGTGCCAGCAGTGAATCTAGGCAGGGCCAGTCACCCCTCCACTTT,CASSESRQGQSPLHF
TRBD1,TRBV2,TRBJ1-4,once,TGTGCCACACGACAGGGCCGGCGGTCGACTAATGAAAAACTGTTTTTT,CATRQGRRSTNEKLFF
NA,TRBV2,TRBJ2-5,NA,TGTGCCAGCAGTGGGGGCGTCGGTGAGACCCAGTACTTC,CASSGGVGETQYF
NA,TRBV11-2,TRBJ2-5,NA,TGTGCCAGCAGCTTAGGAGGCGGCCCCCAAGAGACCCAGTACTTC,CASSLGGGPQETQYF
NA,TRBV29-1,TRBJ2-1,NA,TGCAGCTCGAACGCCCTAGGCTCAAACAATGAGCAGTTCTTC,CSSNALGSNNEQFF
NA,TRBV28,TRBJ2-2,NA,TGTGCCAGCAGTTTATGGACCGGGGAGCTGTTTTTT,CASSLWTGELFF
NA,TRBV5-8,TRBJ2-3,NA,TGTGCCAGCAGCGCTACTACTAATACGCAGTATTTT,CASSATTNTQYF